These T cell receptor beta chains were read from a single sample in a study of cytomegalovirus exposure and HLA in healthy donors. Assay: immunoSEQ multiplex PCR; the TCRdb copy retains only in-frame clones and omits some. This sample contains tens of thousands of clones. Sample: PBMCs. Source of these receptors: a woman aged 55-75 years in good health and CMV-seronegative. Both conserved end residues are part of each CDR3. D genes are given only for firm matches.

j_gene	d_gene	v_gene	CDR3aa	CDR3nt
TRBJ2-1	TRBD2	TRBV5-8	CASSLSLAENNEQFF	TGTGCCAGCAGCTTGTCACTAGCGGAGAACAATGAGCAGTTCTTC
TRBJ2-7	TRBD1	TRBV27	CASSLGTGGDFYEQYF	TGTGCCAGCAGTTTAGGGACAGGGGGCGATTTCTACGAGCAGTACTTC
TRBJ2-2	TRBD2	TRBV10-1	CASSTGLAGPGELFF	TGCGCCAGCAGTACGGGACTAGCGGGACCCGGGGAGCTGTTTTTT
TRBJ1-1	NA	TRBV28	CASGGDRTEAFF	TGTGCCAGCGGGGGGGACCGGACTGAAGCTTTCTTT
TRBJ2-7	TRBD2	TRBV13	CASSRLAGGTYEQYF	TGTGCCAGCAGCAGACTAGCGGGAGGTACCTACGAGCAGTACTTC
TRBJ2-7	TRBD2	TRBV28	CASSSPPSGGHGKQYF	TGTGCCAGCAGTTCCCCCCCAAGCGGGGGCCATGGGAAGCAGTACTTC
TRBJ1-3	NA	TRBV7-9	CASSPIQGPSGNTIYF	TGTGCCAGCAGCCCTATACAGGGACCCTCTGGAAACACCATATATTTT
TRBJ2-3	NA	TRBV10-1	CASSERSGLGTDTQYF	TGCGCCAGCAGTGAGAGGTCAGGGCTGGGCACAGATACGCAGTATTTT
TRBJ1-5	NA	TRBV4-1	CASSQGEIYSNQPQHF	TGCGCCAGCAGCCAAGGGGAGATCTATAGCAATCAGCCCCAGCATTTT
TRBJ2-2	NA	TRBV7-6	CASSQTSGGTGELFF	TGTGCCAGCAGCCAGACTAGTGGGGGGACCGGGGAGCTGTTTTTT
TRBJ2-1	NA	TRBV18	CASSPPTGTYNEQFF	TGTGCCAGCTCACCACCCACCGGGACCTACAATGAGCAGTTCTTC
TRBJ2-1	TRBD1	TRBV19	CASSPGQGTGYNEQFF	TGTGCCAGTAGTCCGGGACAGGGGACCGGCTACAATGAGCAGTTCTTC
TRBJ2-1	TRBD2	TRBV4-1	CASSLPGSGLSGSLNEQFF	TGCGCCAGCAGCCTTCCAGGTTCCGGCCTTAGCGGGAGCCTAAATGAGCAGTTCTTC
TRBJ1-2	TRBD1	TRBV7-9	CASSLGGQGNYGYTF	TGTGCCAGCAGCTTAGGCGGACAGGGTAACTATGGCTACACCTTC
TRBJ1-1	NA	TRBV27	CASSLYGAPEAFF	TGTGCCAGCAGTTTATATGGGGCCCCTGAAGCTTTCTTT
TRBJ1-2	TRBD1	TRBV30	CASARGQGYGYTF	TGTGCCTCGGCCCGGGGACAGGGTTATGGCTACACCTTC
TRBJ1-1	TRBD1	TRBV19	CASSTQGGTEAFF	TGTGCCAGTAGTACTCAGGGGGGCACTGAAGCTTTCTTT
TRBJ1-5	TRBD1	TRBV19	CASSSGTGGTNQPQHF	TGTGCCAGTAGTTCCGGGACAGGGGGTACCAATCAGCCCCAGCATTTT
TRBJ1-5	NA	TRBV27	CASSFRGQPQHF	TGTGCCAGCAGTTTCAGGGGTCAGCCCCAGCATTTT
TRBJ1-1	NA	TRBV19	CASSMWIGAEAFF	TGTGCCAGTAGTATGTGGATAGGGGCTGAAGCTTTCTTT
TRBJ1-5	NA	TRBV21-1	CASSNKAPLGNQPQHF	TGTGCCAGCAGCAATAAGGCACCCCTAGGTAATCAGCCCCAGCATTTT
TRBJ1-2	NA	TRBV10-3	CAISELQVNYGYTF	TGTGCCATCAGTGAGTTACAGGTGAACTATGGCTACACCTTC
TRBJ2-2	TRBD1	TRBV19	CASNQGQANTGELFF	TGTGCCAGTAACCAGGGACAGGCGAACACCGGGGAGCTGTTTTTT
TRBJ2-7	TRBD1	TRBV4-1	CASSQGWTGLSYEQYF	TGCGCCAGCAGCCAAGGTTGGACAGGACTCTCCTACGAGCAGTACTTC
TRBJ1-2	NA	TRBV5-4	CASSLGRMPVGYTF	TGTGCCAGCAGCTTGGGCCGTATGCCGGTCGGCTACACCTTC
TRBJ2-3	NA	TRBV11-1	CASSLSSIAAEYF	TGTGCCAGCAGCTTAAGCTCGATAGCAGCGGAATATTTT
TRBJ1-2	NA	TRBV29-1	CSVAREANYGYTF	TGCAGCGTTGCCAGGGAAGCTAACTATGGCTACACCTTC
TRBJ2-7	NA	TRBV11-2	CASSPGLVSYEQYF	TGTGCCAGCAGCCCCGGTTTGGTCTCCTACGAGCAGTACTTC
TRBJ2-2	NA	TRBV29-1	CSVDPARGTGELFF	TGCAGCGTTGACCCAGCACGGGGGACCGGGGAGCTGTTTTTT
TRBJ1-2	TRBD1	TRBV30	CAWSGQGDYGYTF	TGTGCCTGGAGCGGACAGGGGGACTATGGCTACACCTTC
TRBJ2-2	TRBD2	TRBV7-9	CASSPGTSGTTNTGELFF	TGTGCCAGCAGCCCCGGGACTAGCGGGACCACGAACACCGGGGAGCTGTTTTTT
TRBJ2-5	NA	TRBV6-1	CASPPQYF	TGTGCCAGTCCCCCACAGTACTTC
TRBJ2-7	NA	TRBV27	CASSLSTLYEQYF	TGTGCCAGCAGTTTATCGACTCTCTACGAGCAGTACTTC
TRBJ2-3	NA	TRBV4-1	CASSQLERARPSTDTQYF	TGCGCCAGCAGCCAACTCGAGCGGGCCCGTCCTAGCACAGATACGCAGTATTTT
TRBJ2-2	NA	TRBV7-2	CASSPIAPGDAGELFF	TGTGCCAGCAGCCCCATCGCCCCGGGAGATGCCGGGGAGCTGTTTTTT
TRBJ2-3	NA	TRBV7-2	CASSQGNFAGADTQYF	TGTGCCAGCAGCCAGGGGAACTTTGCGGGAGCAGATACGCAGTATTTT
TRBJ1-2	TRBD1	TRBV27	CASETGGGDYGYTF	TGTGCCAGCGAAACAGGGGGCGGGGACTATGGCTACACCTTC
TRBJ2-5	NA	TRBV19	CASRPNTGNQETQYF	TGTGCCAGTAGACCGAACACAGGGAACCAAGAGACCCAGTACTTC
TRBJ2-7	TRBD2	TRBV30	CAWKLAGGGEQYF	TGTGCCTGGAAACTAGCGGGAGGAGGCGAGCAGTACTTC
TRBJ1-3	NA	TRBV7-9	CASSDSDRGSGNTIYF	TGTGCCAGCAGCGACTCGGACAGAGGCTCTGGAAACACCATATATTTT
TRBJ2-3	NA	TRBV19	CASNVEGASTDTQYF	TGTGCCAGTAACGTGGAGGGTGCTAGCACAGATACGCAGTATTTT
TRBJ1-5	NA	TRBV6-1	CASSWGQINQPQHF	TGTGCCAGCAGTTGGGGGCAGATCAATCAGCCCCAGCATTTT
TRBJ2-3	NA	TRBV6-5	CASSYSTTGNTQYF	TGTGCCAGCAGTTACTCAACAACAGGGAATACGCAGTATTTT
TRBJ2-7	TRBD2	TRBV14	CASSQGMYPSGRYEQYF	TGTGCCAGCAGCCAGGGAATGTATCCTAGCGGGAGATACGAGCAGTACTTC
TRBJ2-1	TRBD2	TRBV5-1	CASRGTSGRSEQFF	TGCGCCAGCAGAGGGACTAGCGGACGGAGTGAGCAGTTCTTC
TRBJ1-5	NA	TRBV27	CASSPTTTTWSTPHQPQHF	TGTGCCAGCAGTCCCACTACCACGACCTGGTCGACTCCCCATCAGCCCCAGCATTTT
TRBJ2-1	TRBD2	TRBV29-1	CSVEPGTSGEQFF	TGCAGCGTTGAACCCGGGACTAGCGGAGAGCAGTTCTTC
TRBJ2-5	NA	TRBV7-7	CASSNGRPGETQYF	TGTGCTAGCAGCAACGGACGGCCGGGGGAGACCCAGTACTTC
TRBJ1-2	NA	TRBV2	CASIRARVEGYTF	TGTGCCAGCATCAGGGCCAGGGTAGAGGGCTACACCTTC
TRBJ2-1	TRBD2	TRBV28	CASRLSGSPFYEQFF	TGTGCCAGCAGACTTAGCGGGAGTCCGTTCTATGAGCAGTTCTTC
TRBJ2-3	TRBD2	TRBV30	CAWTSGRAIDTQYF	TGTGCCTGGACAAGCGGGAGGGCCATAGATACGCAGTATTTT
TRBJ1-2	TRBD1	TRBV18	CASSPRGQGATSDGYTF	TGTGCCAGCTCTCCCCGGGGACAGGGGGCCACCTCAGATGGCTACACCTTC
TRBJ1-5	NA	TRBV28	CASIQGGNQPQHF	TGTGCCAGCATACAGGGCGGCAATCAGCCCCAGCATTTT